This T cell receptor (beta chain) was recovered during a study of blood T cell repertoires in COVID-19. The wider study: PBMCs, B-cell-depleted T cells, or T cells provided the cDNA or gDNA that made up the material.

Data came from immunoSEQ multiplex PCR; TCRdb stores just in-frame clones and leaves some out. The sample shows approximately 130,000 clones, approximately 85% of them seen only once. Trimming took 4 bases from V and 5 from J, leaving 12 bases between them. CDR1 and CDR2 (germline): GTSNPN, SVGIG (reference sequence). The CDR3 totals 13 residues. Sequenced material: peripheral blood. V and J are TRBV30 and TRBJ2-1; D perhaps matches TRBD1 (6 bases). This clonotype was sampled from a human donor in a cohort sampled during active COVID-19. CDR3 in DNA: TGTGCCTGGACCAGGGGTTCTCACAATGAGCAGTTCTTC. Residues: CAWTRGSHNEQFF.